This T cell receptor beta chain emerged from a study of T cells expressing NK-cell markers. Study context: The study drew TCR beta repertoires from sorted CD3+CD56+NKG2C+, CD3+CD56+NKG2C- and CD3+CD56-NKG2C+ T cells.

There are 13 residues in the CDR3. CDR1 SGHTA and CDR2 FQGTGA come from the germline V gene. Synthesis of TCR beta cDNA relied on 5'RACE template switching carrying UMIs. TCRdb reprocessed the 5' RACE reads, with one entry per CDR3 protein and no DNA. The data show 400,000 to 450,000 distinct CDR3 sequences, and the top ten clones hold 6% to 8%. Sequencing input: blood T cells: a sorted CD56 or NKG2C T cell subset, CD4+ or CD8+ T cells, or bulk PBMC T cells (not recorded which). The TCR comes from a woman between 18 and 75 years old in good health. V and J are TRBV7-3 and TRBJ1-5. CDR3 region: CASSYTRNQPQHF.